The next 20 T cell receptor beta chains were all read from a single sample in a study of shared clonotypes between healthy human individuals. The repertoire was sequenced with immunoSEQ multiplex PCR; TCRdb's copy has only in-frame clones and lacks some. The sample yields 1.5 million to 2.5 million clones, approximately 94% seen once. In the naive CD8 group, cells lacked CD45RO and were positively selected for CCR7, so terminally differentiated effector memory CD45RA+ cells were left out. Sequencing used naive CD8+ T cells sorted from blood. The receptors were gathered from a man aged 18 to 29 in good health.

CDR3 in amino acids: CAWSSAGQGYGYTF. As DNA, the CDR3 is TGTGCCTGGAGCTCGGCGGGACAGGGTTATGGCTACACCTTC. This chain links TRBV30 with TRBJ1-2; 9 bases fit TRBD1. CDR1 and CDR2 from the germline V gene are GTSNPN and SVGIG (reference sequence). Trimming cost V 3 bases and J 5 bases; bases outside gene matches: 7. This CDR3 contains 14 residues.

This rearrangement joins TRBV19 to TRBJ2-7; 11 bases align to TRBD2. Looked up from germline, CDR1 is LNHDA and CDR2 is SQIVND (reference sequence). The CDR3 covers 14 residues. With 7 bases clipped from V and 5 bases from J, the junction kept 7 bases outside the gene matches. CDR3 amino acids: CASTDTSGSNEQYF. The CDR3 nucleotides read TGTGCCAGTACCGACACTAGCGGGAGCAACGAGCAGTACTTC.

This chain connects TRBV27 to TRBJ1-1, with D unresolved. The germline V and J ends were trimmed by 7 bases and 0 bases, with 12 bases remaining between them. CDR1 MNHEY and CDR2 SMNVEV come from the germline V gene (reference sequence). The CDR3 sequence is 14 residues long. This CDR3 is CASNLDGMNTEAFF. For the CDR3, the DNA is TGTGCCAGCAATCTAGATGGAATGAACACTGAAGCTTTCTTT.

The chain combines TRBV4-1 with TRBJ1-1; no definite D call. The V gene's germline CDR1 is MGHRA and CDR2 YSYEKL. CDR3 length: 13 residues. The V and J ends lost 3 bases and 0 bases respectively, with 5 bases between them. The DNA of the CDR3 is TGCGCCAGCAGCCAGGAGATGAACACTGAAGCTTTCTTT. Amino acids: CASSQEMNTEAFF.

Only a few counts were recorded for this clone. The rearrangement links TRBV27 to TRBJ2-7; the match to TRBD2 covers 10 bases. From germline, CDR1 is MNHEY and CDR2 SMNVEV (reference sequence). With V trimmed by 8 bases and J by 5 bases, 9 bases remained unmatched. This CDR3 is 14 amino acids long. The CDR3 loop is CASGHSGRTDEQYF. DNA for the CDR3: TGTGCCAGCGGCCATAGCGGGAGGACCGACGAGCAGTACTTC.

The V call is TRBV19, the J call TRBJ2-7, with D possibly being TRBD1 or TRBD2 (6 bases each). The CDR3 has 14 amino acids. Between the trimmed V and J ends, which lost 3 bases and 6 bases, there was a span of 15 bases. Germline V gene sequence: CDR1 LNHDA, CDR2 SQIVND (reference sequence). The CDR3 nucleotides are TGTGCCAGTAGTATCAGTCCGGAGGGGGGCGAGCAGTACTTC. Translated: CASSISPEGGEQYF.

With regard to this clone: Other nucleotide sequences from this sample produce the same CDR3. The genes are TRBV19 and TRBJ2-1; possible D gene TRBD1, 6 bases. V lost 6 bases, J lost 4 bases, and 10 bases lay in between. Germline V gene data show CDR1 as LNHDA and CDR2 as SQIVND (reference sequence). The CDR3 runs to 13 residues. The CDR3 DNA is TGTGCCAGTAGGGCAGGGGCGTACAATGAGCAGTTCTTC. Its translation: CASRAGAYNEQFF.

This chain joins TRBV7-9 and TRBJ2-2; D is unclear. The CDR3 length is 14 residues. V gave up 5 bases and J gave up 6 bases, with 13 bases separating them. The germline CDR1 and CDR2 sequences are SEHNR and FQNEAQ (reference sequence). The chain's CDR3 is CASSPSQYAGELFF. DNA of the CDR3: TGTGCCAGCAGCCCCTCCCAATACGCCGGGGAGCTGTTTTTT. Full variable domain (rest looked up from reference TRBV7-9 and TRBJ2-2): DTGVSQNPRHKITKRGQNVTFRCDPISEHNRLYWYRQTLGQGPEFLTYFQNEAQLEKSRLLSDRFSAERPKGSFSTLEIQRTEQGDSAMYLCASSPSQYAGELFFGEGSRLTVL.

The chain is built from TRBV27 and TRBJ1-2; TRBD1 might be the D (6 bases). Germline values: CDR1 MNHEY, CDR2 SMNVEV (reference sequence). Trimming stripped 6 bases from V and 4 bases from J, with 15 bases between. The length of the CDR3 is 14 residues. The CDR3 loop is CASREIRGGYGYTF. CDR3 DNA sequence: TGTGCCAGCAGGGAAATCAGGGGCGGCTATGGCTACACCTTC.

The CDR3 sequence: CASSSKDRHDQPQHF. CDR3 DNA sequence: TGTGCCAGCAGCTCCAAGGACAGGCACGATCAGCCCCAGCATTTT. This chain links TRBV7-9 with TRBJ1-5; 7 bases map to TRBD1. The CDR3 consists of 15 residues. Losses at the gene ends were 4 bases for V and 5 bases for J; bases not matched to a gene: 8. Germline loops: CDR1 SEHNR, CDR2 FQNEAQ (reference sequence).

J is TRBJ2-1 and V is TRBV6-5; unclear D gene. The V end was cut by 6 bases, the J end by 7 bases, with 13 bases between. The length of the CDR3 is 13 residues. The germline gives CDR1 MNHEY, CDR2 SVGAGI. CDR3: CASSISWGNEQFF. CDR3 nucleotides: TGTGCCAGCAGCATATCTTGGGGAAATGAGCAGTTCTTC.

This chain joins TRBV7-2 and TRBJ2-1; possible D gene TRBD2, 8 bases. Trimming shortened V by 5 bases and J by 7 bases, and 21 bases separated the two germline ends. This CDR3 comprises 16 residues. The germline CDR1 and CDR2 sequences are SGHTA and FQGNSA. Here the CDR3 reads CASSPGGDSVRNEQFF. The CDR3 DNA follows: TGTGCCAGCAGCCCCGGGGGGGACAGTGTACGTAATGAGCAGTTCTTC.

The rearrangement uses TRBV5-8 and TRBJ2-7; D is perhaps TRBD1 (6 bases). The CDR3 totals 13 residues. CDR1 is SGHTS, CDR2 YDEGEE, per germline. V lost 2 bases and J lost 5, with 11 bases in between. This CDR3 is CASSFTGLNEQYF. CDR3 nucleotides: TGTGCCAGCAGCTTCACAGGGCTCAACGAGCAGTACTTC. The full variable domain, with the rest looked up from reference TRBV5-8 and TRBJ2-7, is EAGVTQSPTHLIKTRGQQATLRCSPISGHTSVYWYQQALGLGLQFLLWYDEGEERNRGNFPPRFSGRQFPNYSSELNVNALELEDSALYLCASSFTGLNEQYFGPGTRLTVT.

The chain is built from TRBV9 and TRBJ2-7; possibly TRBD2 for D (5 bases). Trimming removed 2 bases from V and 5 bases from J, with 14 bases in between. From germline, CDR1 is SGDLS and CDR2 YYNGEE. The CDR3 length is 14 residues. The CDR3 spells CASSVLWESNEQYF. The CDR3 nucleotides read TGTGCCAGCAGCGTTCTTTGGGAGTCCAACGAGCAGTACTTC. Based on the CDR3 plus reference TRBV9 and TRBJ2-7, the full variable domain is DSGVTQTPKHLITATGQRVTLRCSPRSGDLSVYWYQQSLDQGLQFLIQYYNGEERAKGNILERFSAQQFPDLHSELNLSSLELGDSALYFCASSVLWESNEQYFGPGTRLTVT.

The V and J genes are TRBV6-1 and TRBJ2-5, with D possibly called TRBD1 or TRBD2 (5 bases each). Germline V gene sequence: CDR1 MNHNS, CDR2 SASEGT. Trimming pared 3 bases from V and 1 base from J, leaving 15 bases between. CDR3 length equals 16 residues. The CDR3 is CASSDNRGHFQETQYF. The CDR3 coding sequence is TGTGCCAGCAGTGACAACCGGGGCCACTTCCAAGAGACCCAGTACTTC.

The chain combines TRBV29-1 with TRBJ2-1; 8 bases agree with TRBD1. With 4 bases clipped from V and 4 bases from J, the junction kept 6 bases outside the gene matches. CDR1 is SQVTM, CDR2 ANQGSEA, per germline. The length of the CDR3 is 14 residues. The CDR3 coding sequence is TGCAGCGTTGCGACCGGGACAGGTTACAATGAGCAGTTCTTC. The encoded protein is CSVATGTGYNEQFF.

The genes are TRBV5-8 and TRBJ2-3; D tentatively reads TRBD1 or TRBD2 (6 bases each). V was shortened by 1 base and J by 4 bases, with 10 bases between the two germline ends. CDR1 and CDR2 (germline): SGHTS, YDEGEE. The CDR3 runs to 14 residues. CDR3 sequence: CASSLFGGPDTQYF. CDR3 nucleotides: TGTGCCAGCAGCTTGTTCGGGGGCCCAGATACGCAGTATTTT. Full variable domain (rest looked up from reference TRBV5-8 and TRBJ2-3): EAGVTQSPTHLIKTRGQQATLRCSPISGHTSVYWYQQALGLGLQFLLWYDEGEERNRGNFPPRFSGRQFPNYSSELNVNALELEDSALYLCASSLFGGPDTQYFGPGTRLTVL.

J is TRBJ2-1 and V is TRBV28, with D possibly matching TRBD2 (6 bases). Germline CDR1 is MDHEN and CDR2 is SYDVKM. The V end was cut by 2 bases, the J end by 5 bases, with 10 bases between. The CDR3 spans 14 residues. The CDR3 coding sequence is TGTGCCAGCAGTTTAGCGGGGACCGACAATGAGCAGTTCTTC. This codes for CASSLAGTDNEQFF.

About this clone: The identical CDR3 is also encoded by other nucleotide sequences in the sample. This sequence joins TRBV4-1 and TRBJ2-7, with D hard to call. The germline gives CDR1 MGHRA, CDR2 YSYEKL. V lost 1 base to trimming and J lost 2 bases, with 6 bases between them. There are 13 residues in the CDR3. The CDR3, as DNA: TGCGCCAGCAGCCAAGTTACAGCCTACGAGCAGTACTTC. It specifies CASSQVTAYEQYF.

The V call is TRBV9, the J call TRBJ2-5, with D uncertain. The CDR3 length is 12 residues. The germline V and J ends were trimmed by 5 bases and 7 bases, with 12 bases remaining between them. Germline lookup yields CDR1 SGDLS and CDR2 YYNGEE. The CDR3 spells CASSASMGTQYF. In DNA form, the CDR3 reads TGTGCCAGCAGTGCTTCCATGGGGACCCAGTACTTC. The complete variable domain, with remaining parts taken from reference TRBV9 and TRBJ2-5, reads DSGVTQTPKHLITATGQRVTLRCSPRSGDLSVYWYQQSLDQGLQFLIQYYNGEERAKGNILERFSAQQFPDLHSELNLSSLELGDSALYFCASSASMGTQYFGPGTRLLVL.